This T cell receptor beta chain comes out of a study of cytomegalovirus exposure and HLA in healthy donors. The CDR3 is 9 amino acids in total, end residues counted. Germline lookup yields CDR1 DFQATT and CDR2 SNEGSKA (reference sequence). To note about this clone: The CDR3 ends on some other residue instead of the conserved phenylalanine or tryptophan, so this is likely a read error. It is unclear where the CDR3 begins or ends on the DNA, so no DNA is shown, and the CDR3 is as TCRdb lists it.

PCR used 60 Vbeta primers and 13 Jbeta primers. The table came from immunoSEQ multiplex PCR; TCRdb's copy has only in-frame clones and leaves some out. The listing contains about 74,000 clones. The clonotype was recovered from a female donor in good health and CMV-seropositive. Sequenced: PBMCs. The chain uses TRBV20-1 and TRBJ1-2; the table names TRBD1, a call not compared with the DNA. The CDR3 reads CSASGTVGL.